The 15 T cell receptor beta chains below come from one sample, sequenced in a study of blood T cell repertoires in COVID-19. The data were produced by immunoSEQ multiplex PCR, yet TCRdb's version contains in-frame clones alone and is incomplete. Here the sample spans 150,000 to 180,000 clones, about 85% being singletons. Sequenced material: peripheral blood. The receptors were gathered from a man in his 60s with COVID-19, enrolled during active disease.

The V and J genes are TRBV6-5 and TRBJ2-3, with D possibly TRBD2 on 5 matching bases. The CDR3 consists of 16 residues. V was clipped by 2 bases and J by 12 bases, with 24 bases between them. Germline CDR1 MNHEY, CDR2 SVGAGI. The CDR3 region is CASSYGFGPPTRDQYF. The DNA of the CDR3 is TGTGCCAGCAGTTACGGTTTTGGGCCTCCCACCCGGGATCAGTATTTT.

This clone was seen just once. Other DNA sequences within the sample encode an identical CDR3. This rearrangement joins TRBV6-1 to TRBJ2-1; D might be TRBD1 (6 bases). The CDR3 loop spans 15 amino acids. Germline CDR1 MNHNS, CDR2 SASEGT. Trimming left V 2 bases short and J 0 bases short, with 8 bases between. CDR3 bases: TGTGCCAGCAGTGAACGGGACAACTCCTACAATGAGCAGTTCTTC. This encodes CASSERDNSYNEQFF.

The chain carries TRBV5-1 and TRBJ2-3; 10 bases align to TRBD1. Germline trimming cut 6 bases from V and 4 bases from J; bases unmatched to any gene: 5. The CDR3 runs to 14 residues. The germline gives CDR1 SGHRS, CDR2 YFSETQ. In DNA form, the CDR3 reads TGCGCCAGCAAACTCGGGACAGGGGCAGATACGCAGTATTTT. Translated, it gives CASKLGTGADTQYF.

The gene calls are TRBV7-2 and TRBJ1-1; D is unresolved. This CDR3 region has 14 residues. Germline CDR1 and CDR2: SGHTA and FQGNSA. The V end was cut by 5 bases, the J end by 5 bases, with 15 bases between. The CDR3 sequence is CASSPTVVGTEAFF. In DNA form, the CDR3 reads TGTGCCAGCAGCCCAACAGTAGTCGGAACTGAAGCTTTCTTT. Complete variable domain (other parts from reference TRBV7-2 and TRBJ1-1): GAGVSQSPSNKVTEKGKDVELRCDPISGHTALYWYRQSLGQGLEFLIYFQGNSAPDKSGLPSDRFSAERTGGSVSTLTIQRTQQEDSAVYLCASSPTVVGTEAFFGQGTRLTVV.

Only a few counts were recorded for this clone. The V gene is TRBV24-1, the J gene TRBJ2-5; 9 positions agree with TRBD2. The V and J ends lost 3 bases and 5 bases, in that order; junction bases with no gene match: 6. Germline V lookup: CDR1 KGHDR, CDR2 SFDVKD. The CDR3 is 15 amino acids. The CDR3 DNA sequence: TGTGCCACCAGTGATCCCCGGACTAGCGTGGAGACCCAGTACTTC. It codes for CATSDPRTSVETQYF.

The chain combines TRBV3-1 (or the pseudogene TRBV3-2) with TRBJ2-3; D possibly corresponds to TRBD2 (6 bases). CDR1 and CDR2 (germline): LGHDT, YNNKEL (reference sequence). Trimming pared 1 base from V and 2 bases from J, leaving 13 bases between. The CDR3 contains 16 residues. CDR3 sequence (DNA): TGTGCCAGCAGCCAAGTAGGAGGGACCTCCACAGATACGCAGTATTTT. As protein: CASSQVGGTSTDTQYF.

The chain has TRBV21-1 and TRBJ2-1; the table's D call, TRBD2, was not checked against the DNA. TRBV21-1 is tagged as a pseudogene. There are 14 residues in the CDR3. CDR3 DNA sequence: TGTGCCAGCAGTACTAGCGGGGACTACAATGAGCAGTTCTTC. Protein sequence: CASSTSGDYNEQFF.

A remark on this clone: The sample has other DNA sequences that encode this CDR3 too. The gene calls are TRBV12-3 or TRBV12-4 and TRBJ1-1, with D perhaps TRBD1 (5 bases). This CDR3 spans 13 amino acids. Between the trimmed V and J ends, which lost 3 bases and 1 base, there was a span of 6 bases. CDR3 DNA: TGTGCCAGCAGTTTGGGGCGGAACACTGAAGCTTTCTTT. It codes for CASSLGRNTEAFF.

The chain combines TRBV6-2 or TRBV6-3 with TRBJ2-1, with 10 bases aligning to TRBD2. From germline, CDR1 is MNHEY and CDR2 SVGEGT. The CDR3 covers 15 residues. Germline trimming cut 6 bases from V and 4 bases from J; bases unmatched to any gene: 6. CDR3 sequence: CASSISGGPYNEQFF. The CDR3 DNA reads as TGTGCCAGCAGCATTAGCGGGGGGCCGTACAATGAGCAGTTCTTC.

The genes are TRBV9 and TRBJ2-3; D is undetermined. Germline V gene sequence: CDR1 SGDLS, CDR2 YYNGEE. V shed 0 bases and J shed 0 bases, with 11 bases lying between them. The CDR3 runs to 16 residues. DNA for the CDR3: TGTGCCAGCAGCGTAGTACCTACTATTAGCACAGATACGCAGTATTTT. Amino acids: CASSVVPTISTDTQYF.

The chain uses TRBV5-6 and TRBJ2-7; 8 bases fit TRBD2. CDR1 and CDR2 (germline): SGHDT, YYEEEE. After removal of 0 bases from V and 5 bases from J, the junction contained 16 bases not matched to a gene. The CDR3 covers 18 residues. In DNA, the CDR3 is TGTGCCAGCAGCTTGGAGATGATAACGGGAGGGTGGCCTCACGAGCAGTACTTC. Translation: CASSLEMITGGWPHEQYF.

This clone was counted a few times. V and J are TRBV19 and TRBJ1-5; no firm D call. Deletions cut 10 bases from V and 0 bases from J, with 13 bases between. The germline V gene encodes CDR1 LNHDA and CDR2 SQIVND (reference sequence). There are 14 residues in the CDR3. In DNA form, the CDR3 reads TGTGCCACCCAACAGTTTTATAGCAATCAGCCCCAGCATTTT. Translating it yields CATQQFYSNQPQHF.

The gene calls are TRBV28 and TRBJ2-1; perhaps TRBD1 as D (6 bases). The V gene lost 4 bases and the J gene lost 7 bases, with 41 bases spanning the gap. CDR1 is MDHEN and CDR2 is SYDVKM in the germline V gene. The CDR3 length is 23 residues. The DNA for the CDR3 is TGTGCCAGCAGTTCGCCCCGCAATCACAGGGCAGGGGTTCAATGGGTCGACCGAAATGAGCAGTTCTTC. The encoded protein is CASSSPRNHRAGVQWVDRNEQFF.

This clone was observed a few times. The rearrangement uses TRBV7-2 and TRBJ1-6; tentative D call: TRBD1 (6 bases). This CDR3 contains 14 residues. Per germline, CDR1 SGHTA and CDR2 FQGNSA. The V end lost 5 bases, the J end lost 7 bases, and 12 bases lay between the germline ends. As DNA, the CDR3 is TGTGCCAGCAGCCTCGACAGGTCAAATTCACCCCTCCACTTT. It specifies CASSLDRSNSPLHF.

The chain joins TRBV28 to TRBJ2-7; no firm D call. The CDR3 spans 14 residues. V shed 2 bases and J shed 5 bases, with 13 bases lying between them. Germline V gene sequence: CDR1 MDHEN, CDR2 SYDVKM. CDR3 in DNA: TGTGCCAGCAGTTTACTTGCGACATCCAACGAGCAGTACTTC. Protein: CASSLLATSNEQYF.